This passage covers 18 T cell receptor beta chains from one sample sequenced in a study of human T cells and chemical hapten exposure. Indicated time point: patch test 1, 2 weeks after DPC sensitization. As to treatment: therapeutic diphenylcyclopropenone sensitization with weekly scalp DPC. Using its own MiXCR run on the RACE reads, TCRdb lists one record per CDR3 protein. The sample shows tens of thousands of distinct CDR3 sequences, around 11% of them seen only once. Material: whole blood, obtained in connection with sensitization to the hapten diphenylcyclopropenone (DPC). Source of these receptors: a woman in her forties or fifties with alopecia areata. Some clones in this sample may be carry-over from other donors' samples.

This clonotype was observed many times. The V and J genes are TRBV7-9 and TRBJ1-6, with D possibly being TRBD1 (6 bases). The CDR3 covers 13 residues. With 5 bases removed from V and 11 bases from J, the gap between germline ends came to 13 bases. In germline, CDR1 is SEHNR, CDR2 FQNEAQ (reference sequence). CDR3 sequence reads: CASSASEGAPLHF. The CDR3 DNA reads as TGTGCCAGCAGCGCCTCTGAGGGGGCACCCCTCCACTTT. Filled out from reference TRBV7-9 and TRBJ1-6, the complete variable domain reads DTGVSQNPRHKITKRGQNVTFRCDPISEHNRLYWYRQTLGQGPEFLTYFQNEAQLEKSRLLSDRFSAERPKGSFSTLEIQRTEQGDSAMYLCASSASEGAPLHFGNGTRLTVT.

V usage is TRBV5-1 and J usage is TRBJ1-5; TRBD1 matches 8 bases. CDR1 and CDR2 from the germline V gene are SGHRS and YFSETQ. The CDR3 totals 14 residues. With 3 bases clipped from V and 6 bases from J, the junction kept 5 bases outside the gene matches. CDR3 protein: CASSSTGGIQPQHF. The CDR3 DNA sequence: TGCGCCAGCAGCTCCACAGGGGGGATTCAGCCCCAGCATTTT.

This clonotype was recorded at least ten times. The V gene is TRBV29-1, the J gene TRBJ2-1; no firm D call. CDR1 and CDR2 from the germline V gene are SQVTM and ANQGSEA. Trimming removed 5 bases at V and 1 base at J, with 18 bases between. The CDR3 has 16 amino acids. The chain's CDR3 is CSVLRKSKSSYNEQFF. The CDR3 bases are TGCAGCGTTCTCAGAAAGTCTAAATCTTCCTACAATGAGCAGTTCTTC.

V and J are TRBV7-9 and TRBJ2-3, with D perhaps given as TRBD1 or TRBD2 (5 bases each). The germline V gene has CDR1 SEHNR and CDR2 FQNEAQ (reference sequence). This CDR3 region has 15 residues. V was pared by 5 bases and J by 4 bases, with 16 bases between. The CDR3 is CASSEGITSPDTQYF. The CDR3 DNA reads TGTGCCAGCAGCGAGGGGATTACGTCCCCAGATACGCAGTATTTT.

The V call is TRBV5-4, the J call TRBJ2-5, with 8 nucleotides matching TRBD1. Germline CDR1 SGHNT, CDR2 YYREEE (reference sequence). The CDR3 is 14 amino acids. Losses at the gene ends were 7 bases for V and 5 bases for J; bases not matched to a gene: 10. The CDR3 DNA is TGTGCCAGCGGCCCCACAGGGGGTGGGGAGACCCAGTACTTC. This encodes CASGPTGGGETQYF.

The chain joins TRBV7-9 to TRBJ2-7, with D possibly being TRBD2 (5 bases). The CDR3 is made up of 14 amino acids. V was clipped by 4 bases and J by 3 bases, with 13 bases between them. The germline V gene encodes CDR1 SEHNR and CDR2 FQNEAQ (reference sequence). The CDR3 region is CASSWTVEGYEQYF. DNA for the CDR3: TGTGCCAGCAGCTGGACGGTCGAGGGCTACGAGCAGTACTTC.

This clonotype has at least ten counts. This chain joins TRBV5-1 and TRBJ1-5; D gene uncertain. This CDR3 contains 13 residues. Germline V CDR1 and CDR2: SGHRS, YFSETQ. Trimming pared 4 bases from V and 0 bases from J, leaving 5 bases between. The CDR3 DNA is TGCGCCAGCAGCGCGGATAGCAATCAGCCCCAGCATTTT. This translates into CASSADSNQPQHF.

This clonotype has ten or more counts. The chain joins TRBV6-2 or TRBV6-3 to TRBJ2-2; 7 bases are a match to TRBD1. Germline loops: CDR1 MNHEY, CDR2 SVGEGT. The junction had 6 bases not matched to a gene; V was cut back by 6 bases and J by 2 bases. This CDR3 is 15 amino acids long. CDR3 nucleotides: TGTGCCAGCAGAACCAGACAGGGAAACACCGGGGAGCTGTTTTTT. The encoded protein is CASRTRQGNTGELFF.

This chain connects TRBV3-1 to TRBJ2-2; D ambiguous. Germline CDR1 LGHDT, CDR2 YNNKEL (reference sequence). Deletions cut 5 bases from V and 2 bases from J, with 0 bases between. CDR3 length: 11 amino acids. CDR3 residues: CASSNTGELFF. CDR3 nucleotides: TGTGCCAGCAGCAACACCGGGGAGCTGTTTTTT.

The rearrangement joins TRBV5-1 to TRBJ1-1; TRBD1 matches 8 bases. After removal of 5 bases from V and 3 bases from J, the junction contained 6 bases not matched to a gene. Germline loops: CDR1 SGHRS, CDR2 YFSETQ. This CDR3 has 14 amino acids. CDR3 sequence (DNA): TGCGCCAGCAGTGTCAGGGGGCTGGACACTGAAGCTTTCTTT. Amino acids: CASSVRGLDTEAFF.

The CDR3 region is CASSPLERRVNTEAFF. CDR3 in DNA: TGTGCCAGCTCACCACTTGAACGTCGGGTCAACACTGAAGCTTTCTTT. V and J are TRBV18 and TRBJ1-1; D is undetermined. The length of the CDR3 is 16 residues. CDR1 is KGHSH and CDR2 is LQKENI in the germline V gene. Trimming cost V 1 base and J 2 bases, with 14 bases left between them.

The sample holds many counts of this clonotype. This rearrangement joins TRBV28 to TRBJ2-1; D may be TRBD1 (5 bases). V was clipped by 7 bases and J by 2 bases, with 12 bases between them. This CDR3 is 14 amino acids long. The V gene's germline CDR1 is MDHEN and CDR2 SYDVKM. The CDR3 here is CASTFAGTYNEQFF. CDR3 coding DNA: TGTGCCAGCACCTTTGCAGGGACCTACAATGAGCAGTTCTTC.

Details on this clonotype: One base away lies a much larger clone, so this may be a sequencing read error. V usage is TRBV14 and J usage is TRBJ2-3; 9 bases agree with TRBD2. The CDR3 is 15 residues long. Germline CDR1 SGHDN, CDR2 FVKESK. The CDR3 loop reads CASSLGLARAETQYF. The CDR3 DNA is TGTGCCAGCAGCCTAGGACTAGCGAGGGCAGAGACGCAGTATTTT.

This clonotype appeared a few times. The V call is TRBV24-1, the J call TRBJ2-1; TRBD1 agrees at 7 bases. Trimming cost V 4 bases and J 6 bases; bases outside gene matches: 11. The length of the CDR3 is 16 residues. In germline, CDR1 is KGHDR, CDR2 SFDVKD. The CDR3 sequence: CATSEQTLTGVNEQFF. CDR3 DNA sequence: TGTGCCACCAGTGAACAAACCTTAACAGGGGTCAATGAGCAGTTCTTC.

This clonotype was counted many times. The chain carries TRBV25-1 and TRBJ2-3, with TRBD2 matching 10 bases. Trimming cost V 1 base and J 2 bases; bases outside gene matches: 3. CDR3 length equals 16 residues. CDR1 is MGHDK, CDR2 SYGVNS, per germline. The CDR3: CASSESSGRITDTQYF. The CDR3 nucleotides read TGTGCCAGCAGTGAATCTAGCGGGAGAATCACAGATACGCAGTATTTT.

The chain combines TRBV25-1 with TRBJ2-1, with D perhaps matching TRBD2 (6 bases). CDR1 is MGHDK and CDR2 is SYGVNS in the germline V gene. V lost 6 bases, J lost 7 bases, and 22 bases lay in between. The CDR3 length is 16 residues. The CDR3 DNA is TGTGCCAGCAGCCCGACCGGTAGGAGGGCCCGGAATGAGCAGTTCTTC. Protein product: CASSPTGRRARNEQFF.

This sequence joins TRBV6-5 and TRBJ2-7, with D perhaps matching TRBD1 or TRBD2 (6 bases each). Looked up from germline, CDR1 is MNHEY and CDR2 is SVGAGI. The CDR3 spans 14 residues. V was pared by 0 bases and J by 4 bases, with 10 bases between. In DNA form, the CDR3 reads TGTGCCAGCAGTTACTCCGGAGGGGGTTACGAGCAGTACTTC. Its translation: CASSYSGGGYEQYF.

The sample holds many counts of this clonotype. Here the CDR3 reads CASSQVLTSPLHF. CDR3 DNA sequence: TGTGCCAGCAGCCAAGTTTTGACCTCACCCCTCCACTTT. The V gene is TRBV14, the J gene TRBJ1-6; D is ambiguous. Germline V gene lookup returns CDR1 SGHDN and CDR2 FVKESK. The V and J ends lost 1 base and 10 bases respectively, with 8 bases between them. The CDR3 consists of 13 residues.